The 22 T cell receptor beta chains presented below share a single source sample, sequenced in a study of blood T cell repertoires in COVID-19. TCRdb keeps only in-frame clones here, not all; method: immunoSEQ multiplex PCR. The sample contains fewer than 85,000 clones, about 86% of which appear only once. The sequenced sample consisted of peripheral blood. The receptors shown here come from a human donor in a cohort sampled during active COVID-19.

This clone has more than one count but fewer than ten. V is TRBV2 and J is TRBJ2-5; 8 bases align to TRBD2. The germline gives CDR1 SNHLY, CDR2 FYNNEI. The CDR3 covers 14 residues. The J segment lost 2 bases and the V segment lost 4 bases, leaving 3 bases of the junction unmatched. This chain's CDR3 is CASSAAGGQETQYF. CDR3 bases: TGTGCCAGCAGTGCGGCGGGGGGACAAGAGACCCAGTACTTC.

This chain links TRBV4-2 with TRBJ2-1; TRBD2 matches at 12 bases. CDR1 is LGHNA, CDR2 YNFKEQ, per germline. The ends lost 0 bases at V and 8 bases at J; junction bases unmatched: 5. This CDR3 is built from 16 residues. CDR3 in amino acids: CASSQDELAGGHEQFF. The DNA for the CDR3 is TGTGCCAGCAGCCAAGATGAGCTAGCGGGGGGGCATGAGCAGTTCTTC.

The chain recombines TRBV10-1 with TRBJ2-5; D not resolved. Trimming stripped 11 bases from V and 4 bases from J, with 17 bases between. The CDR3 is 13 residues long. Looked up from germline, CDR1 is WNHNN and CDR2 is SYGVQD (reference sequence). The CDR3 spells CALAVVRGETQYF. The CDR3 DNA is TGCGCCCTGGCGGTGGTTCGCGGAGAGACCCAGTACTTC.

This clone was found a few times. This chain links TRBV28 with TRBJ2-7, with D perhaps matching TRBD2 (7 bases). Germline lookup yields CDR1 MDHEN and CDR2 SYDVKM. The CDR3 totals 14 residues. Trimming took 5 bases from V and 3 from J, leaving 14 bases between them. CDR3 bases: TGTGCCAGCAGTCGGGGGGCGACTCTCTACGAGCAGTACTTC. It codes for CASSRGATLYEQYF.

The chain couples TRBV10-2 to TRBJ2-5; D is perhaps TRBD1 (6 bases). The germline V gene has CDR1 WSHSY and CDR2 SAAADI. The CDR3 consists of 16 residues. Trimming left V 6 bases short and J 0 bases short, with 17 bases between. The CDR3 nucleotides are TGCGCCAGCAGAGAAGACAGGCTAATGTACCAAGAGACCCAGTACTTC. Encoded protein: CASREDRLMYQETQYF.

The J gene is TRBJ2-7, the V gene TRBV5-1; 8 bases are a match to TRBD1. Germline CDR1 and CDR2: SGHRS and YFSETQ. The CDR3 spans 14 residues. V lost 4 bases and J lost 2; bases outside the gene matches: 5. CDR3 protein: CASSLTGVAYEQYF. In DNA form, the CDR3 reads TGCGCCAGCAGCCTGACAGGGGTCGCCTACGAGCAGTACTTC.

The V and J genes are TRBV4-3 and TRBJ2-7; 10 bases are shared with TRBD2. This CDR3 is built from 16 residues. With V trimmed by 0 bases and J by 3 bases, 5 bases remained unmatched. CDR1 LGHNA and CDR2 YSLEER come from the germline V gene. CDR3 region: CASSQDSAGGLYEQYF. CDR3 sequence (DNA): TGCGCCAGCAGCCAAGATTCAGCGGGGGGGCTCTACGAGCAGTACTTC.

The chain employs TRBV4-3 and TRBJ2-1; 8 nucleotides agree with TRBD2. The CDR3 is 15 residues long. Germline V gene sequence: CDR1 LGHNA, CDR2 YSLEER. V was clipped by 5 bases and J by 7 bases; unmatched bases: 10. As DNA, the CDR3 is TGCGCCAGCAGCGGGCGCGGGGGGATTGGGAATGAGCAGTTCTTC. Translated, it gives CASSGRGGIGNEQFF.

The chain has TRBV13 and TRBJ2-3; 9 bases fit TRBD2. The CDR3 is 16 amino acids. Trimming took 5 bases from V and 6 from J; bases not matched to a gene: 12. The germline V gene encodes CDR1 PRHDT and CDR2 FYEKMQ (reference sequence). The CDR3 here is CASSLEGGGASDTQYF. Written as DNA, the CDR3 is TGTGCCAGCAGCCTCGAAGGCGGGGGGGCATCGGATACGCAGTATTTT.

The V call is TRBV19, the J call TRBJ2-3; TRBD2 aligns across 10 bases. V lost 3 bases to trimming and J lost 2 bases; unmatched junction nucleotides: 5. This CDR3 has 16 residues. Germline CDR1 reads LNHDA; CDR2 reads SQIVND (reference sequence). CDR3 sequence reads: CASSIGTSGVTDTQYF. CDR3 DNA sequence: TGTGCCAGTAGTATCGGCACTAGCGGGGTCACAGATACGCAGTATTTT.

The chain joins TRBV29-1 to TRBJ2-3; 8 bases align to TRBD2. The CDR3 length is 14 residues. CDR1 SQVTM and CDR2 ANQGSEA come from the germline V gene. V shed 7 bases, J shed 4 bases, and the junction held 10 bases outside the gene matches. The CDR3 coding sequence is TGCAGCGCCTCTATAGCGGGGATTCCAGATACGCAGTATTTT. Translating it yields CSASIAGIPDTQYF.

The CDR3 here is CASRLTGTGEETQYF. The CDR3 nucleotides are TGCGCCAGCAGACTCACCGGGACAGGGGAGGAGACCCAGTACTTC. J is TRBJ2-5 and V is TRBV4-1; the match to TRBD1 covers 10 bases. V lost 6 bases and J lost 5; bases outside the gene matches: 9. Germline V lookup: CDR1 MGHRA, CDR2 YSYEKL. The CDR3 is made up of 15 amino acids.

This chain connects TRBV5-6 to TRBJ2-2, with TRBD1 as a possible D gene (6 bases). Deletions cut 4 bases from V and 5 bases from J, with 15 bases between. Germline V gene data show CDR1 as SGHDT and CDR2 as YYEEEE. The CDR3 length is 15 residues. CDR3 loop: CASSRRGQITGELFF. CDR3 bases: TGTGCCAGCAGCCGCAGAGGACAGATAACCGGGGAGCTGTTTTTT.

The chain couples TRBV10-1 to TRBJ1-3; D is uncertain. The germline V and J ends were trimmed by 0 bases and 4 bases, with 4 bases remaining between them. CDR1 and CDR2 (germline): WNHNN, SYGVQD (reference sequence). The CDR3 contains 13 residues. The CDR3 here is CASSESAGNTIYF. In DNA form, the CDR3 reads TGCGCCAGCAGTGAGTCGGCAGGAAACACCATATATTTT.

This clone was counted once. V is TRBV11-2 and J is TRBJ1-4; TRBD1 matches at 10 bases. This CDR3 region has 14 residues. CDR1 and CDR2 from the germline V gene are SGHAT and FQNNGV. J lost 8 bases, V lost 5 bases, and 5 bases had no gene match. The DNA of the CDR3 is TGTGCCAGCAGCCTCGGGACAGGGGTCGAAAAACTGTTTTTT. It yields the protein CASSLGTGVEKLFF. Supplemented by reference TRBV11-2 and TRBJ1-4, the full variable domain reads EAGVAQSPRYKIIEKRQSVAFWCNPISGHATLYWYQQILGQGPKLLIQFQNNGVVDDSQLPKDRFSAERLKGVDSTLKIQPAKLEDSAVYLCASSLGTGVEKLFFGSGTQLSVL.

The chain recombines TRBV4-1 with TRBJ2-7; TRBD2 matches 7 bases. Germline V gives CDR1 MGHRA, CDR2 YSYEKL. V gave up 1 base and J gave up 3 bases; unmatched junction bases: 3. The CDR3 runs 14 residues. CDR3 nucleotides: TGCGCCAGCAGCCAAGGGGGACTAAACTACGAGCAGTACTTC. Amino acids: CASSQGGLNYEQYF.

The chain is built from TRBV18 and TRBJ2-7, with 9 bases fitting TRBD1. The CDR3 length is 15 residues. J was trimmed by 6 bases and V by 6 bases; bases with no gene match: 12. CDR1 and CDR2 from the germline V gene are KGHSH and LQKENI. The CDR3 is CASSKQGANTLEQYF. For the CDR3, the DNA is TGTGCCAGCTCCAAACAGGGGGCGAATACCCTCGAGCAGTACTTC. Based on the CDR3 plus reference TRBV18 and TRBJ2-7, the full variable domain is NAGVMQNPRHLVRRRGQEARLRCSPMKGHSHVYWYRQLPEEGLKFMVYLQKENIIDESGMPKERFSAEFPKEGPSILRIQQVVRGDSAAYFCASSKQGANTLEQYFGPGTRLTVT.

The chain joins TRBV19 to TRBJ1-5; D gene unclear. This CDR3 contains 14 residues. Germline V lookup: CDR1 LNHDA, CDR2 SQIVND (reference sequence). V lost 3 bases, J lost 2 bases, and 8 bases lay in between. CDR3 residues: CASSMMGGNQPQHF. The CDR3 DNA reads TGTGCCAGTAGTATGATGGGAGGCAATCAGCCCCAGCATTTT. Full variable domain (rest looked up from reference TRBV19 and TRBJ1-5): DGGITQSPKYLFRKEGQNVTLSCEQNLNHDAMYWYRQDPGQGLRLIYYSQIVNDFQKGDIAEGYSVSREKKESFPLTVTSAQKNPTAFYLCASSMMGGNQPQHFGDGTRLSIL.

The CDR3 coding sequence is TGTGCCAGCAGTGAATTTTTCGGGACAGCTGGAAACACCATATATTTT. Amino acid sequence: CASSEFFGTAGNTIYF. The chain joins TRBV25-1 to TRBJ1-3, with TRBD1 matching over 7 bases. The V gene end was trimmed by 1 base and the J gene end by 2 bases; junction bases not matched to a gene: 5. Germline V gene sequence: CDR1 MGHDK, CDR2 SYGVNS. The CDR3 consists of 16 residues.

J is TRBJ2-1 and V is TRBV5-1; D unresolved. Germline loops: CDR1 SGHRS, CDR2 YFSETQ. This CDR3 has 13 amino acids. The germline V and J ends were trimmed by 3 bases and 8 bases, with 12 bases remaining between them. CDR3 coding DNA: TGCGCCAGCAGCTGGTCAGCGCTGGATGAGCAGTTCTTC. Amino acid sequence: CASSWSALDEQFF.

J is TRBJ2-3 and V is TRBV6-1; 9 bases are shared with TRBD2. Germline V gene data show CDR1 as MNHNS and CDR2 as SASEGT. V was pared by 0 bases and J by 2 bases, with 3 bases of the junction left unmatched. The CDR3 totals 16 residues. The CDR3 DNA reads as TGTGCCAGCAGTGAAGCGGTAGCGGGGGACACAGATACGCAGTATTTT. It is translated as CASSEAVAGDTDTQYF.

The chain employs TRBV7-9 and TRBJ1-4, with 8 bases lining up with TRBD1. This CDR3 has 15 residues. The trim removed 5 bases at V and 4 bases at J, leaving 6 bases unmatched. The V gene's germline CDR1 is SEHNR and CDR2 FQNEAQ (reference sequence). The CDR3 spells CASSDTGGGNEKLFF. CDR3 DNA: TGTGCCAGCAGCGACACAGGGGGTGGTAATGAAAAACTGTTTTTT.